Below are 21 T cell receptor beta chains sequenced from a single sample in a study of tumor-infiltrating lymphocytes in primary liver carcinoma. DNA and RNA were both co-extracted from approximately 20-30 mg of bulk tissue that had not been sorted. From around 520 ng of total RNA, TCR beta-specific cDNA was reverse-transcribed using a constant-region primer. ARM-PCR was slightly modified, and three nested multiplex PCR rounds with it gave rise to the TCR beta libraries. The first two PCR rounds, roughly 9 cycles each, used TRBV1-TRBV30 forward primers and a C-beta reverse primer. TCRdb passed the multiplex PCR reads through MiXCR, listing each CDR3 protein once. The sample has around 70,000 distinct CDR3 sequences; over 60% are singletons. The sequenced sample consisted of liver tumor tissue from sampling region 4. Subset specified: tumor region T4, right-lateral pole. The receptors were sampled from a man aged 35 to 55 with primary liver carcinoma and hepatitis B virus infection.

As for this clonotype: Relative to the germline gene, one junction end is altered; a read error may explain this. V gene TRBV6-5 combines with J gene TRBJ2-7; D perhaps matches TRBD2 (5 bases). The CDR3 totals 13 residues. Germline values: CDR1 MNHEY, CDR2 SVGAGI. CDR3 nucleotide sequence: TGTGCCAGCCTAAGGACTGCCTCCCACGAGCAGTACTTC. As protein: CASLRTASHEQYF.

This clonotype came up a few times. A much larger clone differs by one base, so this may be a read error. CDR3 loop: CASSSETGVDTGELFF. CDR3 sequence (DNA): TGTGCCAGCAGTTCCGAGACAGGGGTCGACACCGGGGAGCTGTTTTTT. This rearrangement joins TRBV6-5 to TRBJ2-2; 8 bases fit TRBD1. Unmatched junction bases numbered 7, after V lost 4 bases and J lost 3 bases. The CDR3 contains 16 residues. Germline CDR1 and CDR2: MNHEY and SVGAGI.

With respect to this clonotype: Germline and junction disagree at one end, which may indicate a read error. The V gene is TRBV29-1, the J gene TRBJ2-1; D might be TRBD1 (5 bases). The CDR3 consists of 14 residues. The germline CDR1 and CDR2 sequences are SQVTM and ANQGSEA. CDR3: CSVEDRVNYDELFF. The CDR3 DNA reads TGCAGCGTTGAAGACAGGGTTAACTACGATGAGCTGTTCTTC.

This chain links TRBV19 with TRBJ2-2; 7 bases agree with TRBD1. Per the germline V gene, CDR1 is LNHDA and CDR2 is SQIVND (reference sequence). Trimming cost V 10 bases and J 5 bases; bases outside gene matches: 7. CDR3 length: 13 residues. The CDR3 coding sequence is TGTGCCATTGGACAGGTCAATACCGGGGAGCTGTTTTTT. Protein product: CAIGQVNTGELFF.

This clonotype has a count of ten or more. V and J are TRBV6-5 and TRBJ2-7; D may be TRBD2 (6 bases). The germline CDR1 and CDR2 sequences are MNHEY and SVGAGI. The CDR3 sequence is 15 residues long. The V end was cut by 2 bases, the J end by 3 bases, with 14 bases between. CDR3 coding DNA: TGTGCCAGCAGTTACGCGCGGGACTCCCACTACGAGCAGTACTTC. This codes for CASSYARDSHYEQYF.

About this clonotype: This likely comes from a read error, as the CDR3 has no conserved phenylalanine or tryptophan at its end. The DNA is left out, because the CDR3 cannot be placed on it with certainty; the CDR3 is given as TCRdb lists it. The V and J genes are TRBV4-2 and TRBJ1-6; the table assigns TRBD1, which was not confirmed against the DNA. Germline lookup yields CDR1 LGHNA and CDR2 YNFKEQ. The CDR3 comprises 15 residues, both ends counted. CDR3 protein: CASSRLDSDNSPFHV.

Remarks on this clonotype: The conserved phenylalanine or tryptophan normally closing the CDR3 is absent here, so this likely arose from a read error. This sequence joins TRBV6-1 and TRBJ2-3, with D perhaps TRBD1 (7 bases). Germline CDR1 and CDR2: MNHNS and SASEGT. The CDR3 contains 13 residues. The CDR3 region is CASRGQGGDTQYY. The CDR3 region has the DNA TGTGCTAGCAGGGGCCAGGGGGGAGATACGCAGTATTAT.

There are many counts of this clonotype. The chain links TRBV10-3 to TRBJ2-5, with a tentative D call TRBD1 (7 bases). The V and J ends lost 6 bases and 4 bases respectively, with 15 bases between them. CDR3 size: 14 residues. CDR1 ENHRY and CDR2 SYGVKD come from the germline V gene. In DNA form, the CDR3 reads TGTGCCATCAGGGACGGTCAGGGGGGAGAGACCCAGTACTTC. Protein sequence: CAIRDGQGGETQYF.

This clonotype was recorded a few times. The germline gene is not matched at one end of the junction; a read error may be the cause. The CDR3 DNA reads as TGTGCCAGCAGCCAGAGTGGGGGACAACCCGCGAGGAACACTGAAGCTCTCTTT. Translated: CASSQSGGQPARNTEALF. This chain links TRBV14 with TRBJ1-1, with a tentative D call TRBD1 (6 bases). Germline CDR1 SGHDN, CDR2 FVKESK. This CDR3 has 18 amino acids.

On this clonotype itself: One end of the junction varies from germline; a read error may be responsible. This rearrangement joins TRBV11-2 to TRBJ2-7; D possibly corresponds to TRBD1 (5 bases). This CDR3 is 16 amino acids long. The germline CDR1 and CDR2 sequences are SGHAT and FQNNGV. The CDR3 loop reads CASSLDWVGAGYERYF. The CDR3 DNA sequence: TGTGCCAGCAGCTTAGATTGGGTTGGGGCAGGATACGAGCGGTACTTC.

The chain uses TRBV10-3 and TRBJ1-1; 7 nucleotides match TRBD1. Germline assignment: CDR1 ENHRY and CDR2 SYGVKD. The V segment lost 10 bases and the J segment 14 bases; nucleotides outside the gene matches: 19. The CDR3 is made up of 13 amino acids. CDR3 loop: CATGGVQNHEAFF. Written as DNA, the CDR3 is TGTGCCACAGGGGGGGTGCAGAACCATGAGGCCTTCTTT.

This clonotype was detected ten times or more. The rearrangement links TRBV29-1 to TRBJ2-1, with D possibly matching TRBD2 (6 bases). The CDR3 runs 12 residues. Germline V lookup: CDR1 SQVTM, CDR2 ANQGSEA. The V end lost 3 bases, the J end lost 10 bases, and 13 bases lay between the germline ends. DNA of the CDR3: TGCAGCGTTGACCGGGACTGGCGAGAGCAGTTCTTC. Its protein product is CSVDRDWREQFF.

The count of this clonotype is one. The V call is TRBV7-3, the J call TRBJ2-2, with D perhaps TRBD1 (6 bases). Germline CDR1 is SGHTA and CDR2 is FQGTGA. Trimming pared 5 bases from V and 10 bases from J, leaving 17 bases between. The CDR3 runs to 14 residues. The CDR3 sequence is CASSKDRSDEELFF. CDR3 bases: TGTGCCAGCAGCAAAGACAGGTCCGACGAGGAGCTGTTTTTT.

This clonotype appeared many times. The chain recombines TRBV14 with TRBJ2-2; D call uncertain. V lost 5 bases to trimming and J lost 7 bases, with 8 bases between them. This CDR3 spans 12 amino acids. Germline CDR1 is SGHDN and CDR2 is FVKESK. The CDR3 DNA is TGTGCCAGCAGCTATATGGGCGGGGAGCTGTTTTTT. Its protein is CASSYMGGELFF.

The table lists this clonotype with many counts. The chain is built from TRBV4-1 and TRBJ2-7; D is possibly TRBD2 (6 bases). This CDR3 has 13 residues. The germline gives CDR1 MGHRA, CDR2 YSYEKL. V was clipped by 4 bases and J by 3 bases, with 10 bases between them. In DNA form, the CDR3 reads TGCGCCAGCAGCCTCGGGGGAGACTACGAGCAGTACTTC. Residues: CASSLGGDYEQYF.

About this clonotype itself: At one boundary the junction diverges from the germline segment, which might be a read error. The V and J genes are TRBV10-1 and TRBJ2-1; 7 bases fit TRBD2. The CDR3 totals 15 residues. CDR1 WNHNN and CDR2 SYGVQD come from the germline V gene (reference sequence). This CDR3 reads CASSGERGSYNGQFF. Here the CDR3 DNA reads TGCGCCAGCAGTGGGGAGCGGGGTTCCTACAATGGGCAGTTCTTC.

The genes are TRBV2 and TRBJ2-1; 9 nucleotides line up with TRBD1. There are 17 residues in the CDR3. V dropped 5 bases and J dropped 6; count of bases not matched to a gene: 14. Germline loops: CDR1 SNHLY, CDR2 FYNNEI. The CDR3 DNA reads as TGTGCCAGCAGTCGCGGGGCATCGGGACAGGGAGGCAATGAGCAGTTCTTC. Translating gives CASSRGASGQGGNEQFF.

This clonotype was picked up a small number of times. This chain joins TRBV6-5 and TRBJ2-1, with a possible D match to TRBD2 (5 bases). The CDR3 covers 13 residues. V dropped 7 bases and J dropped 5 bases, with 12 bases sitting between them. Germline V CDR1 and CDR2: MNHEY, SVGAGI. The DNA of the CDR3 is TGTGCCAGCACCGCTGCCGGGGACAATGAGCAGTTCTTC. Protein sequence: CASTAAGDNEQFF.

This clonotype came up a few times. One end of the junction varies from germline; a read error may be responsible. The rearrangement links TRBV12-3 or TRBV12-4 to TRBJ1-5, with D hard to call. The CDR3 spans 12 residues. The CDR3 DNA reads TGTGCTAGCAGTTCCGAATATCAGCTCCAGCATTTT. This codes for CASSSEYQLQHF.

In its sample, this clonotype was seen once. A read error may produce the germline difference seen at one junction end. The chain uses TRBV29-1 and TRBJ2-7; possible D gene TRBD2, 5 bases. The CDR3 consists of 13 residues. Germline V gene sequence: CDR1 SQVTM, CDR2 ANQGSEA. CDR3 sequence reads: CSVDREGTYEQHF. In nucleotides, the CDR3 is TGTAGCGTTGATAGGGAAGGTACCTACGAGCAGCACTTC.

This clonotype showed up just a few times. Germline is not matched at one junction end, which may reflect a read error. V gene TRBV30 combines with J gene TRBJ1-4; D perhaps matches TRBD1 (5 bases). The germline V gene encodes CDR1 GTSNPN and CDR2 SVGIG (reference sequence). The CDR3 extends over 15 amino acids. The chain's CDR3 is CAWSLVGTSGEKPFF. As DNA, the CDR3 is TGTGCCTGGAGTTTAGTAGGGACGTCGGGTGAAAAACCGTTTTTT.